The 17 T cell receptor beta chains given below trace back to one sample, sequenced in a study of T-cell memory formation after mild COVID-19. TCRdb processed the 5' RACE reads anew with MiXCR; each CDR3 protein has one entry. The sample records fewer than 400,000 distinct CDR3 sequences, approximately 13% being singletons. Sequenced input: PBMCs or a T cell subset sorted from them (not recorded which). The origin of the receptors is a man aged 18 to 29 who had mild COVID-19 (a few samples of this study predate the infection). Cell type and time point are not known.

This clonotype showed up just a few times. A junction end diverges from the germline sequence, so it may reflect a read error. The rearrangement links TRBV19 to TRBJ1-4; 7 positions match TRBD1. CDR1 is LNHDA, CDR2 SQIVND, per germline (reference sequence). The CDR3 is made up of 13 amino acids. The CDR3 bases are TGTGCCAGTAGTAGACAGGGAACGGCTGAACTTTTTTTT. It encodes CASSRQGTAELFF.

The V call is TRBV7-3, the J call TRBJ2-6; D unclear. This CDR3 is built from 15 residues. The V end was cut by 3 bases, the J end by 0 bases, with 6 bases between. CDR1 is SGHTA, CDR2 FQGTGA, per germline. CDR3 loop: CASSFSGSGANVLTF. In DNA form, the CDR3 reads TGTGCCAGCAGCTTCTCCGGCTCTGGGGCCAACGTCCTGACTTTC.

J is TRBJ1-1 and V is TRBV11-3; D not resolved. This CDR3 region has 13 residues. Trimming left V 8 bases short and J 3 bases short, with 13 bases between. CDR1 and CDR2 from the germline V gene are SGHNT and YENEEA. For the CDR3, the DNA is TGTGCCAGCCGCCGTGGAGTTGACACTGAAGCTTTCTTT. This sequence encodes CASRRGVDTEAFF.

The chain is built from TRBV5-1 and TRBJ2-3, with D perhaps given as TRBD1 or TRBD2 (5 bases each). CDR1 is SGHRS, CDR2 YFSETQ, per germline. V was trimmed by 3 bases and J by 0 bases, leaving 14 bases between them. CDR3 length: 16 amino acids. The chain's CDR3 is CASSSGTDGSTDTQYF. The CDR3 DNA sequence: TGCGCCAGCAGCTCGGGGACCGATGGTAGCACAGATACGCAGTATTTT.

In this sample, this clonotype turned up many times. The V gene is TRBV7-2, the J gene TRBJ1-1; D uncertain. The CDR3 length is 11 residues. Trimming took off 5 bases at V and 3 bases at J, with 4 bases between the two ends. Germline V lookup: CDR1 SGHTA, CDR2 FQGNSA. The CDR3 protein is CASSPYTEAFF. The CDR3 nucleotides read TGTGCCAGCAGCCCTTACACTGAAGCTTTCTTT. Based on the CDR3 plus reference TRBV7-2 and TRBJ1-1, the full variable domain is GAGVSQSPSNKVTEKGKDVELRCDPISGHTALYWYRQSLGQGLEFLIYFQGNSAPDKSGLPSDRFSAERTGGSVSTLTIQRTQQEDSAVYLCASSPYTEAFFGQGTRLTVV.

This chain connects TRBV11-2 to TRBJ2-2; no firm D call. Germline V gene data show CDR1 as SGHAT and CDR2 as FQNNGV. Trimming took 4 bases from V and 9 from J, leaving 21 bases between them. The CDR3 spans 16 residues. The CDR3 DNA follows: TGTGCCAGCAGCTCATACGCCGTCACGGGCCCCCGGGAGCTGTTTTTT. It is translated as CASSSYAVTGPRELFF.

V gene TRBV15 combines with J gene TRBJ2-5, with D unclear. Germline V gene sequence: CDR1 LNHNV, CDR2 YYDKDF (reference sequence). Between the trimmed V and J ends, which lost 0 bases and 4 bases, there was a span of 6 bases. This CDR3 contains 13 residues. CDR3 sequence (DNA): TGTGCCACCAGCAGAGATCAGAGAGAGACCCAGTACTTC. Residues: CATSRDQRETQYF.

This clonotype was picked up many times. J is TRBJ1-6 and V is TRBV7-2, with D tentatively TRBD1 (5 bases). Germline CDR1 is SGHTA and CDR2 is FQGNSA. V was cut by 5 bases and J by 3 bases, with 14 bases left in between. The CDR3 runs to 16 residues. CDR3 residues: CASSQGPGNYNSPLHF. The CDR3 DNA sequence: TGTGCCAGCAGCCAGGGCCCAGGGAACTATAATTCACCCCTCCACTTT.

In this sample, this clonotype turned up a few times. The V and J genes are TRBV5-1 and TRBJ2-3; D is unclear. The V gene lost 5 bases and the J gene lost 1 base, with 14 bases spanning the gap. The CDR3 has 15 residues. Germline lookup yields CDR1 SGHRS and CDR2 YFSETQ. Here the CDR3 DNA reads TGCGCCAGCAGGGCCCTAAGCGTCCGCACAGATACGCAGTATTTT. It codes for CASRALSVRTDTQYF.

This clonotype was detected once. This sequence joins TRBV6-2 or TRBV6-3 and TRBJ2-1; 8 bases map to TRBD2. V shed 5 bases, J shed 7 bases, and the junction held 13 bases outside the gene matches. Germline V CDR1 and CDR2: MNHEY, SVGEGT. The CDR3 has 16 residues. The chain's CDR3 is CASSPVSGGRWNEQFF. DNA for the CDR3: TGTGCCAGCAGTCCCGTCAGCGGGGGTCGGTGGAATGAGCAGTTCTTC.

At least ten counts were recorded for this clonotype. The chain is built from TRBV3-1 and TRBJ1-5; no firm D call. The CDR3 totals 13 residues. Trimming removed 1 base at V and 7 bases at J, with 8 bases between. CDR1 and CDR2 from the germline V gene are LGHDT and YNNKEL (reference sequence). In DNA, the CDR3 is TGTGCCAGCAGCCAAGGGTTGGGGCAGCCCCAGCATTTT. This gives the protein CASSQGLGQPQHF.

This clonotype was counted a few times. V gene TRBV6-1 combines with J gene TRBJ1-5, with D perhaps matching TRBD1 (5 bases). The CDR3 sequence is 14 residues long. V shed 1 base and J shed 6 bases, with 10 bases lying between them. Per the germline V gene, CDR1 is MNHNS and CDR2 is SASEGT. The CDR3 region is CASSEVGRGQPQHF. The CDR3 DNA is TGTGCCAGCAGTGAAGTGGGAAGGGGTCAGCCCCAGCATTTT.

This clonotype was counted only a few times. This rearrangement joins TRBV9 to TRBJ1-6; 7 bases map to TRBD1. V trimming: 0 bases; J trimming: 8 bases; junction bases outside the gene matches: 8. Germline CDR1 is SGDLS and CDR2 is YYNGEE. The CDR3 has 16 residues. The CDR3 loop is CASSVAEGTADSPLHF. CDR3 nucleotide sequence: TGTGCCAGCAGCGTAGCTGAAGGGACAGCCGATTCACCCCTCCACTTT.

This clonotype showed up many times. V usage is TRBV12-3 or TRBV12-4 and J usage is TRBJ2-1; D may be TRBD2 (6 bases). The V end was cut by 6 bases, the J end by 0 bases, with 12 bases between. The CDR3 totals 15 residues. CDR3 sequence reads: CASRPRGSSYNEQFF. Written as DNA, the CDR3 is TGTGCCAGCAGGCCCCGGGGGAGCTCCTACAATGAGCAGTTCTTC.

This clonotype was picked up a small number of times. The CDR3 nucleotides are TGTGCCAGCCGAAACCTGGGACAGGGGGCCTACGAGCAGTACTTC. Translation gives CASRNLGQGAYEQYF. The rearrangement joins TRBV27 to TRBJ2-7, with TRBD1 identical over 11 bases. The CDR3 runs to 15 residues. Looked up from germline, CDR1 is MNHEY and CDR2 is SMNVEV (reference sequence). With V trimmed by 8 bases and J by 2 bases, 8 bases remained unmatched.

The V call is TRBV6-5, the J call TRBJ2-4; D might be TRBD1 (5 bases). Germline CDR1 and CDR2: MNHEY and SVGAGI. The CDR3 contains 15 residues. Trimming left V 6 bases short and J 5 bases short, with 17 bases between. CDR3 sequence: CASRMTAGRENIQYF. The CDR3 nucleotides read TGTGCCAGCAGGATGACCGCAGGGCGAGAAAACATTCAGTACTTC.

The chain employs TRBV18 and TRBJ1-4, with a tentative D call TRBD1 (6 bases). The germline gives CDR1 KGHSH, CDR2 LQKENI. Trimming stripped 3 bases from V and 5 bases from J, with 10 bases between. CDR3 length: 14 amino acids. CDR3 coding DNA: TGTGCCAGCTCACCCGACAGGATCAATGAAAAACTGTTTTTT. Its translation: CASSPDRINEKLFF.